This TCR beta chain was obtained from a study of shared clonotypes between healthy human individuals. Whole-study findings and limits: Richness estimates generally favored naive over memory subsets.

Measured with immunoSEQ multiplex PCR; TCRdb has only the in-frame clones, and not every one. The sample includes about 1.1 million clones, about 72% of them seen just once. This clone has more than one count but fewer than ten. What it binds is unknown. Both subsets, CD45RA+ naive and CD45RA-negative memory, were split from the CD4+ cells. The V end was cut by 3 bases, the J end by 1 base, with 10 bases between. Germline lookup yields CDR1 LNHDA and CDR2 SQIVND (reference sequence). CDR3 length: 15 residues. The sequence was collected from a man aged 18 to 30 in good health. Some clones in this sample may be carry-over from other donors' samples. J is TRBJ1-5 and V is TRBV19; D is unresolved. The sample taken for sequencing was memory CD4+ T cells from PBMCs. This sample's subset: CD45RA-negative fraction. CDR3 nucleotides: TGTGCCAGTAGTATCTGGGGAGGAAGCAATCAGCCCCAGCATTTT. Its translation: CASSIWGGSNQPQHF. Complete variable domain (other parts from reference TRBV19 and TRBJ1-5): DGGITQSPKYLFRKEGQNVTLSCEQNLNHDAMYWYRQDPGQGLRLIYYSQIVNDFQKGDIAEGYSVSREKKESFPLTVTSAQKNPTAFYLCASSIWGGSNQPQHFGDGTRLSIL.